This is a list of T cell receptor beta chains from one sample in a study of blood T cell repertoires in COVID-19. Repertoires were generated with immunoSEQ multiplex PCR, while TCRdb's copy carries only in-frame clones and drops some. The sample includes around 82,000 clones, roughly 90% of them seen just once. Sample: peripheral blood. Every receptor here comes from a man in his 70s with active or convalescent COVID-19. CDR3s include the opening cysteine and the closing phenylalanine or tryptophan. Each record gives: J gene, D gene, V gene, clone size, CDR3 DNA, CDR3 protein. D genes are given only for firm matches. A row's size may be missing; if present it is once, few, many or a size class.

J: TRBJ1-1; D: NA; V: TRBV3-1/TRBV3-2; size: NA; DNA: TGTGCCAGCAGCCAAGAAGCGCTGAGAAACACTGAAGCTTTCTTT; CDR3: CASSQEALRNTEAFF
J: TRBJ1-6; D: NA; V: TRBV7-8; size: NA; DNA: TGTGCCAGCAGCTTAACAGGGAAGCGATCACCCCTCCACTTT; CDR3: CASSLTGKRSPLHF
J: TRBJ2-2; D: TRBD2; V: TRBV19; size: NA; DNA: TGTGCCAGTAGTATATCCCTAGCGGGGGGATCCGGGGAGCTGTTTTTT; CDR3: CASSISLAGGSGELFF
J: TRBJ1-1; D: TRBD1; V: TRBV24-1; size: NA; DNA: TGTGCCACCAGTGTAGGGGGCCAGCCTTTCTTT; CDR3: CATSVGGQPFF
J: TRBJ1-4; D: NA; V: TRBV3-1/TRBV3-2; size: NA; DNA: TGTGCCAGCAGCCAAGAGGAGGACAGAAGGCCAACACTAACTAATGAAAAACTGTTTTTT; CDR3: CASSQEEDRRPTLTNEKLFF
J: TRBJ1-1; D: NA; V: TRBV6-6; size: once; DNA: TGTGCCAGCAGTCCTCAGGGTGCCGACGCCACTGAAGCTTTCTTT; CDR3: CASSPQGADATEAFF
J: TRBJ1-3; D: NA; V: TRBV4-1; size: NA; DNA: TGCGCCAGCAGCCTTGGGGAGGCCGATTCTGGAAACACCATATATTTT; CDR3: CASSLGEADSGNTIYF
J: TRBJ2-3; D: TRBD1; V: TRBV19; size: NA; DNA: TGTGCCAGTAGGCCCCGCGGGACAGGGCCAGATACGCAGTATTTT; CDR3: CASRPRGTGPDTQYF
J: TRBJ2-1; D: NA; V: TRBV7-3; size: NA; DNA: TGTGCCAGCAGCTTAGGAGCTTACAATGAGCAGTTCTTC; CDR3: CASSLGAYNEQFF
J: TRBJ1-1; D: NA; V: TRBV3-1/TRBV3-2; size: NA; DNA: TGTGCCAGCAGCCAAGATTTCAGAACAGAAAACACTGAAGCTTTCTTT; CDR3: CASSQDFRTENTEAFF
J: TRBJ1-2; D: TRBD1; V: TRBV28; size: NA; DNA: TGTGCCAGCAGCCCTAGGGGACAGCAACTCTATGGCTACACCTTC; CDR3: CASSPRGQQLYGYTF
J: TRBJ2-7; D: NA; V: TRBV10-3; size: NA; DNA: TGTGCCATCAGGACCTCGACAGGGGAGGGTTACGAGCAGTACTTC; CDR3: CAIRTSTGEGYEQYF
J: TRBJ2-1; D: NA; V: TRBV28; size: NA; DNA: TGTGCCAGCAGTGAGACAGGGAGGAATGAGCAGTTCTTC; CDR3: CASSETGRNEQFF
J: TRBJ1-2; D: TRBD1; V: TRBV4-3; size: NA; DNA: TGCGCCAGCAGCCAAGATACAGGGGGAGGGGGCTACACCTTC; CDR3: CASSQDTGGGGYTF
J: TRBJ1-1; D: NA; V: TRBV18; size: few; DNA: TGTGCCAGCTCACCACCTGTCGGGAACAGGGCTGAAGCTTTCTTT; CDR3: CASSPPVGNRAEAFF
J: TRBJ2-1; D: NA; V: TRBV7-2; size: NA; DNA: TGTGCCAGCAGCTTAGCCCCCAGCTACAATGAGCAGTTCTTC; CDR3: CASSLAPSYNEQFF
J: TRBJ2-3; D: TRBD1; V: TRBV4-3; size: NA; DNA: TGCGCCAGCAGCCAAGAATGGGGACAGGGCTGGTCGCAGTATTTT; CDR3: CASSQEWGQGWSQYF
J: TRBJ2-6; D: NA; V: TRBV19; size: NA; DNA: TGTGCCAGTAGTGCAGGCTCCTCTGGGGCCAACGTCCTGACTTTC; CDR3: CASSAGSSGANVLTF
J: TRBJ1-3; D: NA; V: TRBV7-2; size: NA; DNA: TGTGCCAGCAGCTTAGCGGGCCGGACAACCATATATTTT; CDR3: CASSLAGRTTIYF
J: TRBJ2-1; D: TRBD2; V: TRBV5-4; size: NA; DNA: TGTGCCAGCAGCCCCTACTTAGCGGGGGGGCTCTATGAGCAGTTCTTC; CDR3: CASSPYLAGGLYEQFF
J: TRBJ2-2; D: NA; V: TRBV24-1; size: NA; DNA: TGTGCCACCAGTGATGGGAGGTCGCTGTTTTTT; CDR3: CATSDGRSLFF
J: TRBJ1-1; D: NA; V: TRBV27; size: NA; DNA: TGTGCCGCACGAGGCTTACAGGGTAACACTGAAGCTTTCTTT; CDR3: CAARGLQGNTEAFF
J: TRBJ2-1; D: TRBD2; V: TRBV5-1; size: NA; DNA: TGCGCCAGCAGGACTAGCGGGGGAAACAATGAGCAGTTCTTC; CDR3: CASRTSGGNNEQFF
J: TRBJ2-3; D: TRBD2; V: TRBV15; size: NA; DNA: TGTGCCACCAGCAGACCGGGGGGGGCAGATACGCAGTATTTT; CDR3: CATSRPGGADTQYF
J: TRBJ1-4; D: TRBD1; V: TRBV29-1; size: NA; DNA: TGCAGCGTTGAAACGGGTGCTCAGGGGGGCTATGAAAAACTGTTTTTT; CDR3: CSVETGAQGGYEKLFF
J: TRBJ2-5; D: NA; V: TRBV6-6; size: NA; DNA: TGTGCCAGCAGTTACAGGGGGTCACAAGAGACCCAGTACTTC; CDR3: CASSYRGSQETQYF
J: TRBJ2-7; D: TRBD1; V: TRBV2; size: NA; DNA: TGTGCCAGCAGGGGGACAGGGGCGGGCCACGAGCAGTACTTC; CDR3: CASRGTGAGHEQYF
J: TRBJ1-5; D: NA; V: TRBV5-1; size: NA; DNA: TGCGCCAGCTCCCCACAGCCTGGCAATCAGCCCCAGCATTTT; CDR3: CASSPQPGNQPQHF
J: TRBJ1-2; D: NA; V: TRBV5-1; size: once; DNA: TGCGCCAGCAGCTTGGACGGCAGGGAAGTCGATGGCTACACCTTC; CDR3: CASSLDGREVDGYTF
J: TRBJ1-2; D: TRBD1; V: TRBV7-2; size: few; DNA: TGTGCCAGCAGCTTTCGGACAGGGGGCGAGTATGGCTACACCTTC; CDR3: CASSFRTGGEYGYTF
J: TRBJ2-4; D: NA; V: TRBV5-1; size: NA; DNA: TGCGCCAGCAGCTTGGGGCCCGGGGGAACCAAAAACATTCAGTACTTC; CDR3: CASSLGPGGTKNIQYF
J: TRBJ2-7; D: TRBD1; V: TRBV7-8; size: NA; DNA: TGTGCCAGCAGCTTCTGGGACAGGGACTACGAGCAGTACTTC; CDR3: CASSFWDRDYEQYF
J: TRBJ2-7; D: NA; V: TRBV6-1; size: NA; DNA: TGTGCCAGCAGTGAACGCGGCGGATTCTACGAGCAGTACTTC; CDR3: CASSERGGFYEQYF
J: TRBJ2-1; D: NA; V: TRBV6-5; size: NA; DNA: TGTGCCAGCAGTTACGGGCGGGGCGACTCCTACAATGAGCAGTTCTTC; CDR3: CASSYGRGDSYNEQFF
J: TRBJ1-2; D: NA; V: TRBV3-1/TRBV3-2; size: NA; DNA: TGTGCCAGCAGCCAGACGGGGGTGGGCTTAGGGAACTATGGCTACACCTTC; CDR3: CASSQTGVGLGNYGYTF
J: TRBJ2-1; D: NA; V: TRBV9; size: few; DNA: TGTGCCAGCAGTGTTCGGGGGTCCGATGAGCAGTTCTTC; CDR3: CASSVRGSDEQFF